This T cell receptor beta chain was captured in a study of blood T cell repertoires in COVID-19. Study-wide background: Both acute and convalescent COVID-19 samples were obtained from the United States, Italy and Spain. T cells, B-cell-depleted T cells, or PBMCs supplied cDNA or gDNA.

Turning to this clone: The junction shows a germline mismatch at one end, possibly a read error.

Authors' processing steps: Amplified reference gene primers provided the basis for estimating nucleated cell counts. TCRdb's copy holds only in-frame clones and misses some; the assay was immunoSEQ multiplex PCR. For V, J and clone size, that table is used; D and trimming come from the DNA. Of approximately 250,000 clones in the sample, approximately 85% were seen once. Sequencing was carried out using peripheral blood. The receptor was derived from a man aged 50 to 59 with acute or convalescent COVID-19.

The CDR3 region is CASSTSKGNSEAFF. In nucleotides, the CDR3 is TGTGCCAGCAGTACATCAAAGGGGAACTCTGAAGCTTTCTTT. The chain couples TRBV28 to TRBJ1-1, with D perhaps matching TRBD1 (5 bases). CDR1 and CDR2 from the germline V gene are MDHEN and SYDVKM. This CDR3 comprises 14 residues.